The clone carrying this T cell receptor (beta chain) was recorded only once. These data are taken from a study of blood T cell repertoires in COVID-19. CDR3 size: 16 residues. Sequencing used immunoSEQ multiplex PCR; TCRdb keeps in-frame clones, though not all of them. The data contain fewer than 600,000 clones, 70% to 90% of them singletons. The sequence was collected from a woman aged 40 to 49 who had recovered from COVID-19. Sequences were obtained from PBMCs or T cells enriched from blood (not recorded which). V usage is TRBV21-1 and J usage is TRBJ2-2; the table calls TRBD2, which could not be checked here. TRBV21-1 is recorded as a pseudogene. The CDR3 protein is CASSKAEETNTGELFF. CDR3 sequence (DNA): TGTGCCAGCAGCAAAGCGGAGGAAACGAACACCGGGGAGCTGTTTTTT.